These T cell receptor beta chains were read from a single sample in a study of blood T cell repertoires in COVID-19. Data came from immunoSEQ multiplex PCR; TCRdb stores just in-frame clones and leaves some out. The sample lists about 500,000 clones, about 85% occurring once. Sequences were obtained from PBMCs or T cells enriched from blood (not recorded which). These receptor sequences come from a woman aged 18-29 years who had recovered from COVID-19. Each CDR3 is given with its conserved first and last residue.

j_gene,v_gene,CDR3aa
TRBJ2-7,TRBV7-2,CASSFSGLPYEQYF
TRBJ2-3,TRBV9,CASSPSAGGTDTQYF
TRBJ1-5,TRBV20-1,CSASEGHSSNQPQHF
TRBJ2-5,TRBV28,CASSLLGTGAQETQYF
TRBJ2-1,TRBV10-3,CAISVNGGYNEQFF
TRBJ1-1,TRBV29-1,CSVGLSGGDTEAFF
TRBJ2-7,TRBV9,CASSVGHRTYEQYF
TRBJ1-5,TRBV3-1/TRBV3-2,CASSQGPGSNQPQHF
TRBJ2-7,TRBV7-9,CASSQSEDGGGEQYF
TRBJ2-7,TRBV5-1,CASSLEADSWHF
TRBJ1-4,TRBV7-9,CASSPTGYNEKLFF
TRBJ2-3,TRBV30,CALARLAGFTDTQYF
TRBJ2-3,TRBV18,CASSPPRDYSTDTQYF
TRBJ1-4,TRBV2,CASSGGLNEKLFF
TRBJ1-2,TRBV7-2,CASSPAALGHYGYTF
TRBJ1-1,TRBV5-1,CASSTGVGTEAFF
TRBJ2-3,TRBV7-9,CASSATRGNTDTQYF
TRBJ1-5,TRBV4-1,CASSQRQGVYNQPQHF
TRBJ2-3,TRBV2,CASSDRTGSTDTQYF
TRBJ1-2,TRBV12-3/TRBV12-4,CASSLSRVVGYTF
TRBJ1-2,TRBV6-5,CASSPDRGANYGYTF
TRBJ2-1,TRBV6-6,CASSYGQNEQFF
TRBJ2-3,TRBV19,CASRRGQGTDTQYF
TRBJ2-7,TRBV7-7,CASSGTVTYEQYF
TRBJ2-7,TRBV21-1,CASSMRRQDTAYEQYF
TRBJ1-2,TRBV6-5,CASTQAGINYGYTF
TRBJ2-3,TRBV5-1,CASSWGGQGGGGDTDTQYF
TRBJ2-7,TRBV6-6,CASSPRTGQGYTYEQYF
TRBJ1-1,TRBV2,CASTTKGPGGTEAFF
TRBJ1-1,TRBV4-1,CASSQESFGTTGGKNTEAFF
TRBJ2-7,TRBV7-2,CASSPSRTSGGTGRGEQYF
TRBJ1-5,TRBV7-2,CASRGGPPGQGGQPQHF